This T cell receptor (beta chain) was recorded in a study of identical twins. V dropped 2 bases and J dropped 3 bases, with 10 bases sitting between them. CDR3 length: 15 residues. The germline V gene has CDR1 SSHAT and CDR2 FNYEAQ (reference sequence). Only healthy Caucasians were included as donors. This clonotype occurred a few times. TCRdb called the 5' RACE reads again in MiXCR, with one record for every CDR3 protein. Altogether some 570,000 distinct CDR3 sequences are present, about 22% being singletons, with the ten largest covering approximately 0.52%. This same sample was also taken into another study, of yellow fever vaccine responses in identical twins. That work states: Reportedly, twins' vaccine T cell responses looked partly convergent and partly personalized.

The rearrangement links TRBV7-7 to TRBJ1-4, with D perhaps matching TRBD1 (6 bases). Sequencing was carried out using CD4+ T cells sorted from blood. This receptor was taken from a woman aged 18-29 years in good health. The CDR3 DNA reads TGTGCCAGCAGCTTATTGACAGGCCCTAATGAAAAACTGTTTTTT. Translated, it gives CASSLLTGPNEKLFF. The full variable domain, its missing parts supplied by reference TRBV7-7 and TRBJ1-4, is GAGVSQSPRYKVTKRGQDVTLRCDPISSHATLYWYQQALGQGPEFLTYFNYEAQPDKSGLPSDRFSAERPEGSISTLTIQRTEQRDSAMYRCASSLLTGPNEKLFFGSGTQLSVL.